The clone carrying this T cell receptor beta chain was observed many times. The target antigen is unknown. The data are from a study of CD8 T cells in ankylosing spondylitis. Study outcomes and limitations: Blood of patients with ankylosing spondylitis appeared to be characterized by a TCR beta motif of roughly eight highly homologous variants. Researchers reportedly found disease-linked clones significantly enriched in matched ankylosing spondylitis synovial fluid.

Germline lookup yields CDR1 SEHNR and CDR2 FQNEAQ (reference sequence). V lost 5 bases and J lost 7, with 21 bases in between. The CDR3 totals 16 residues. TCRdb re-called the 5' RACE reads through MiXCR, storing one row per CDR3 protein. Found here are about 250,000 distinct CDR3 sequences, 20% to 30% of them singletons; the top ten hold approximately 0.61%. The chain links TRBV7-9 to TRBJ2-1; TRBD2 might be the D (6 bases). Sequencing was done on a sample of blood, either unsorted or a sorted T cell fraction (not recorded which). The TCR sequence derives from a male donor with ankylosing spondylitis or in good health (not recorded which). CDR3 sequence (DNA): TGTGCCAGCAGCGCCGGATCGCTAGCGAGAGGTAATGAGCAGTTCTTC. It codes for CASSAGSLARGNEQFF.